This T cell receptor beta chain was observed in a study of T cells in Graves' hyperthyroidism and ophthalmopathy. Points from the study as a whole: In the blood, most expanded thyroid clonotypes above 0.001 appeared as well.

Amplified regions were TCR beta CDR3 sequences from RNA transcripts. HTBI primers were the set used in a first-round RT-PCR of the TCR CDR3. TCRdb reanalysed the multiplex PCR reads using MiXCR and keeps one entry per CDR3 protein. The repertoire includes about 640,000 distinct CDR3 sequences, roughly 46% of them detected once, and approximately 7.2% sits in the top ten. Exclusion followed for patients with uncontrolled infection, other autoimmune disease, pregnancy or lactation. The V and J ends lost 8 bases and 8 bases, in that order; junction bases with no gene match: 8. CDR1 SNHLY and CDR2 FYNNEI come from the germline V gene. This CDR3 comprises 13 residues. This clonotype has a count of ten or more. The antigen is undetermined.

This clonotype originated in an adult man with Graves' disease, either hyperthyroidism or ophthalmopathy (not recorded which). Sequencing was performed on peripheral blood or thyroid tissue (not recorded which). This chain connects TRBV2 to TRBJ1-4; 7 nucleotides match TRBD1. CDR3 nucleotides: TGTGCCAGCCGAGGGGGCGCGTCCGAAAAACTGTTTTTT. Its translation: CASRGGASEKLFF.